This T cell receptor (beta chain) was observed in a study of CD8 T cells in ankylosing spondylitis. Findings of the study overall: In synovial fluid and blood from reactive arthritis, some motif variants were previously reported. Significant enrichment of disease-linked clones was reportedly seen in matched ankylosing spondylitis synovial fluid. Blood from ankylosing spondylitis patients appeared to carry a characteristic roughly 8-variant TCR beta motif.

Details on this clonotype: Its specificity is unknown.

Quantitative 5'-RACE with molecular barcodes produced the TCR beta libraries. TCRdb itself ran the 5' RACE reads through MiXCR, one entry per CDR3 protein. The table has about 220,000 distinct CDR3 sequences, about 17% seen once; the top ten hold about 44%. The CDR3 sequence is 14 residues long. Trimming removed 3 bases at V and 6 bases at J, with 14 bases between. Germline V CDR1 and CDR2: MNHEY, SMNVEV (reference sequence). The V call is TRBV27, the J call TRBJ1-1, with D hard to call. This sequence originates from a male donor with ankylosing spondylitis. The material sequenced was blood, either unsorted or a sorted T cell fraction (not recorded which). The CDR3 reads CASSLVQSVAEAFF. DNA of the CDR3: TGTGCCAGCAGTTTGGTCCAAAGCGTCGCTGAAGCTTTCTTT.